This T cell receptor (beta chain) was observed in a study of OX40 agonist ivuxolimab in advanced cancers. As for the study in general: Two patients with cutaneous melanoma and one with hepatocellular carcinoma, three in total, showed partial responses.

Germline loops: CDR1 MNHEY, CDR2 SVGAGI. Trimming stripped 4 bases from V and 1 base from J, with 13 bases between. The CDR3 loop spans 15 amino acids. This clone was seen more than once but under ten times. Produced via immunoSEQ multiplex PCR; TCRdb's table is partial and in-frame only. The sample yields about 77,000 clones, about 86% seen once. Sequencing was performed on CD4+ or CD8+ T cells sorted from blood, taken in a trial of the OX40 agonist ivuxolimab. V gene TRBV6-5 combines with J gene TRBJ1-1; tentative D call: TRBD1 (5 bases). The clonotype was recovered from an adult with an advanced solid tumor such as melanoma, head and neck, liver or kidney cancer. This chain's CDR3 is CASSWTGTANTEAFF. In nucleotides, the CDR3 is TGTGCCAGCAGTTGGACCGGGACCGCGAACACTGAAGCTTTCTTT.